The 26 T cell receptor beta chains below all came from one sample that was sequenced in a study of tumor-infiltrating lymphocytes in primary liver carcinoma. Total RNA amounting to approximately 460 ng was the source from which TCR beta cDNA was made with a constant-region primer. Generation of the TCR beta libraries relied on three nested multiplex PCR rounds using slightly modified ARM-PCR. A C-beta reverse primer and TRBV1-TRBV30 forward primers served in each of the first two PCR rounds, at 9 to 11 cycles apiece. TCRdb recomputed calls from the multiplex PCR reads with MiXCR, one row per CDR3 protein. The profile shows around 190,000 distinct CDR3 sequences, about 85% of them singletons. Both RNA and DNA were isolated together from roughly 20-30 mg of bulk tissue that had not been sorted. The sequencing input was tumor tissue from primary liver carcinoma. The receptors derive from a man aged 40-49 years with primary liver carcinoma and hepatitis B virus infection.

This clonotype appeared a single time. A read error may produce the germline difference seen at one junction end. V usage is TRBV12-3 or TRBV12-4 and J usage is TRBJ1-5; D unclear. CDR3 size: 15 residues. The CDR3, as DNA: TGTGCCAGCAGTTTAAATCGGGGTAGCAGTCAGCCCCAGCACTTT. Translated: CASSLNRGSSQPQHF.

With respect to this clonotype: The CDR3 does not end in the conserved phenylalanine or tryptophan, so this is likely a read error. The chain couples TRBV11-2 to TRBJ2-6, with D unresolved. The ends were cut back, 6 bases at V and 2 bases at J, with 17 bases in the middle. CDR3 size: 17 residues. CDR1 is SGHAT and CDR2 is FQNNGV in the germline V gene. DNA for the CDR3: TGTGCCAGCAGACCAAGGAGTGGGTGGACTGGGGCCAACGTCCTGACTTAC. Translating it yields CASRPRSGWTGANVLTY.

Regarding this clonotype: The junction departs from the called germline gene at one end, perhaps through a read error. V and J are TRBV24-1 and TRBJ2-1; no definite D call. The CDR3 consists of 15 residues. Germline V gives CDR1 KGHDR, CDR2 SFDVKD. CDR3 sequence reads: CVTSVSEPGYNEQLF. For the CDR3, the DNA is TGTGTCACCAGTGTTAGTGAGCCGGGCTACAATGAGCAGTTATTC.

This clonotype was picked up a small number of times. This chain connects TRBV7-8 to TRBJ2-5; D unresolved. Germline loops: CDR1 SGHVS, CDR2 FQNEAQ. This CDR3 is built from 13 residues. V dropped 2 bases and J dropped 2 bases, with 6 bases sitting between them. CDR3 protein: CASSLLVQETQYF. CDR3 coding DNA: TGTGCCAGCAGCTTACTTGTACAAGAGACCCAGTACTTC.

This CDR3 reads CAWSLPGLAGRYEQYV. CDR3 DNA sequence: TGTGCCTGGAGTCTTCCGGGACTAGCGGGAAGATACGAGCAGTACGTC. The genes are TRBV30 and TRBJ2-7; 13 positions match TRBD2. Looked up from germline, CDR1 is GTSNPN and CDR2 is SVGIG (reference sequence). Germline trimming cut 2 bases from V and 4 bases from J; bases unmatched to any gene: 8. The CDR3 sequence is 16 residues long.

Remarks on this clonotype: The junction departs from the called germline gene at one end, perhaps through a read error. V and J are TRBV14 and TRBJ2-6; D is uncertain. Germline V CDR1 and CDR2: SGHDN, FVKESK. The CDR3 spans 15 residues. The DNA of the CDR3 is TGTGCCACCAGCCAAGGCGCGACTGGGGCCAACGTCCTGACTTTC. Protein sequence: CATSQGATGANVLTF.

Of note for this clonotype: A read error may explain this, as a much larger clone is one base away. V gene TRBV7-9 combines with J gene TRBJ2-2; 7 bases line up with TRBD1. This CDR3 spans 16 amino acids. J lost 4 bases, V lost 3 bases, and 8 bases had no gene match. CDR1 is SEHNR, CDR2 FQNEAQ, per germline (reference sequence). CDR3 loop: CASSFDRVRGTGELFF. The CDR3, as DNA: TGTGCCAGCAGCTTTGACAGGGTACGGGGCACCGGGGAGCTGTTTTTT.

The table lists this clonotype with a few counts. This sequence joins TRBV6-2 or TRBV6-3 and TRBJ2-7; no clear D gene. Germline loops: CDR1 MNHEY, CDR2 SVGEGT. Trimming cost V 7 bases and J 13 bases, with 26 bases left between them. The CDR3 has 14 amino acids. The CDR3 reads CASNDAKGRYDQYF. CDR3 nucleotides: TGTGCCAGCAACGACGCCAAGGGAAGGTACGATCAATACTTC.

About this clonotype: At one boundary the junction diverges from the germline segment, which might be a read error. The CDR3 spells CAISSKTRGETYYF. The CDR3 DNA reads TGTGCCATCAGCTCGAAGACTAGAGGAGAGACCTATTACTTC. This chain joins TRBV5-5 and TRBJ2-5; TRBD2 might be the D (6 bases). This CDR3 has 14 amino acids. Germline CDR1 is SGHKS and CDR2 is YYEKEE (reference sequence). Full variable domain (remainder filled in from reference TRBV5-5 and TRBJ2-5): DAGVTQSPTHLIKTRGQQVTLRCSPISGHKSVSWYQQVLGQGPQFIFQYYEKEERGRGNFPDRFSARQFPNYSSELNVNALLLGDSALYLCAISSKTRGETYYFGPGTRLLVL.

About this clonotype itself: Its ends do not fully match the called genes, so a read error is possible. The J gene is TRBJ2-7, the V gene TRBV5-5, with D maybe TRBD1 (6 bases). This CDR3 is built from 16 residues. From germline, CDR1 is SGHKS and CDR2 YYEKEE (reference sequence). CDR3 residues: CAGSLAWPGDNYEQYF. CDR3 DNA: TGTGCCGGCAGCTTGGCCTGGCCAGGGGACAACTACGAGCAGTACTTC.

On this clonotype itself: Because the CDR3's place on the DNA is in doubt, the DNA is left out and the CDR3 is given as listed by TCRdb. V is TRBV29-1 and J is TRBJ1-3; the table's D gene call, TRBD1, was not cross checked with the DNA. The CDR3 region is 14 residues in length, termini included. CDR1 is SQVTM, CDR2 ANQGSEA, per germline. CDR3 sequence: CSVGWGTVMSTICF.

Notes on this clonotype: The junction shows a germline mismatch at one end, possibly a read error. The genes are TRBV5-6 and TRBJ2-7, with D tentatively TRBD1 (5 bases). Germline CDR1 reads SGHDT; CDR2 reads YYEEEE. The CDR3 runs to 15 residues. The CDR3 sequence is CASSRTYIGSYDQYF. The CDR3 coding sequence is TGTGCCAGCAGTCGGACATATATCGGGTCCTACGATCAGTACTTC.

Regarding this clonotype: A read error may account for a junction end that differs from germline. This sequence joins TRBV11-1 and TRBJ2-3, with D possibly being TRBD1 or TRBD2 (5 bases each). The germline CDR1 and CDR2 sequences are SGHAT and FQDESV (reference sequence). The CDR3 loop spans 19 amino acids. The CDR3 is CGSSSGGCSLGASTDTQYF. The CDR3 region has the DNA TGCGGCAGCAGCTCTGGGGGATGCTCTCTTGGAGCCAGCACAGATACGCAGTATTTT.

With regard to this clonotype: The final CDR3 position lacks the conserved phenylalanine or tryptophan, pointing to a likely read error. This chain joins TRBV5-4 and TRBJ2-5; the match to TRBD2 covers 10 bases. With V trimmed by 6 bases and J by 9 bases, 20 bases remained unmatched. In germline, CDR1 is SGHNT, CDR2 YYREEE (reference sequence). The CDR3 consists of 17 residues. The CDR3 region has the DNA TGTGCCAGCATTCCCACTAGCGGGAAAACTAAAGGGAGACCCCAGTACTCC. Amino acids: CASIPTSGKTKGRPQYS.

The V call is TRBV10-1, the J call TRBJ2-3, with 7 bases aligning to TRBD2. This CDR3 comprises 15 residues. The V and J ends lost 6 bases and 3 bases, in that order; junction bases with no gene match: 9. Germline lookup yields CDR1 WNHNN and CDR2 SYGVQD (reference sequence). CDR3: CASRAGGGGTDTQYF. The CDR3, as DNA: TGCGCCAGCAGGGCTGGCGGGGGTGGGACAGATACGCAGTATTTT.

Of note for this clonotype: The germline gene is not matched at one end of the junction; a read error may be the cause. The chain combines TRBV11-3 with TRBJ2-5; TRBD1 matches 7 bases. The better agreement between TRBJ2-1 and the DNA end casts doubt on the J call. The germline CDR1 and CDR2 sequences are SGHNT and YENEEA. This CDR3 spans 13 amino acids. The DNA for the CDR3 is TGTGCCAGGAGCTTCCAGGGGGATGAGACCCAGTTCTTC. Translated, it gives CARSFQGDETQFF.

As to this clonotype: No conserved phenylalanine or tryptophan ends this CDR3, so it is likely a read error. Because the CDR3's place on the DNA is in doubt, the DNA is left out and the CDR3 is given as listed by TCRdb. The CDR3: CASSPFPDLTYSLEQYS. The chain recombines TRBV12-1 with TRBJ2-7; TRBD1, the table's D call, was not compared with the DNA. TRBV12-1 is described as a pseudogene. The CDR3 has 17 residues if both end residues are counted.

A remark on this clonotype: Germline and junction disagree at one end, which may indicate a read error. The V gene is TRBV11-2, the J gene TRBJ2-1; D is perhaps TRBD1 (5 bases). The germline CDR1 and CDR2 sequences are SGHAT and FQNNGV. This CDR3 has 17 residues. In nucleotides, the CDR3 is TGTGCCAGCAGCTTAGGTAACAGGACGAGTTCCTATAATGAGCAGTTCTTC. Its protein is CASSLGNRTSSYNEQFF.

There are a few counts of this clonotype. Given a much more abundant clone one base away, this may be a read error. The genes are TRBV6-6 and TRBJ2-1; D uncertain. CDR3 length equals 13 residues. Looked up from germline, CDR1 is MNHNY and CDR2 is SVGAGI (reference sequence). Deletions cut 4 bases from V and 7 bases from J, with 11 bases between. The DNA of the CDR3 is TGTGCCAGCAGTTCCACATTGTGGAATGAGCAGTTCTTC. Translated: CASSSTLWNEQFF.

This clonotype was seen just once. At one end, the junction sequence differs from germline, possibly due to a read error. The chain is built from TRBV6-5 and TRBJ1-5; TRBD1 is a possible D gene (5 bases). The germline CDR1 and CDR2 sequences are MNHEY and SVGAGI. The CDR3 is 14 amino acids. In DNA form, the CDR3 reads TGTGCCAGCAATTACTCCAGGGATGATCAGCCCCAACATTTT. Protein product: CASNYSRDDQPQHF.

This clonotype occurred a few times. Just one base apart from a much larger clone, this may be a read error. The CDR3 sequence: CASSLGQAGSAYEHYF. The CDR3 bases are TGTGCCAGCAGCTTGGGGCAAGCGGGATCAGCCTACGAGCACTACTTC. The chain couples TRBV5-4 to TRBJ2-7; TRBD2 matches 7 bases. This CDR3 has 16 amino acids. CDR1 is SGHNT, CDR2 YYREEE, per germline (reference sequence).

V is TRBV15 and J is TRBJ2-5, with D perhaps TRBD2 (6 bases). The length of the CDR3 is 17 residues. V gave up 1 base and J gave up 1 base, with 16 bases separating them. Germline CDR1 reads LNHNV; CDR2 reads YYDKDF (reference sequence). Here the CDR3 DNA reads TGTGCCACCAGCAGAGGGAGTCGGGAGATCGCCCAAGAGACCCAGTACTTC. Translated: CATSRGSREIAQETQYF. Supplemented by reference TRBV15 and TRBJ2-5, the full variable domain reads DAMVIQNPRYQVTQFGKPVTLSCSQTLNHNVMYWYQQKSSQAPKLLFHYYDKDFNNEADTPDNFQSRRPNTSFCFLDIRSPGLGDTAMYLCATSRGSREIAQETQYFGPGTRLLVL.

This clonotype was found many times. The chain combines TRBV11-2 with TRBJ1-4, with TRBD1 matching over 9 bases. J lost 5 bases, V lost 5 bases, and 6 bases had no gene match. CDR3 length: 15 amino acids. In germline, CDR1 is SGHAT, CDR2 FQNNGV. The CDR3 here is CASSPGTGLNEKLFF. The CDR3 DNA sequence: TGTGCCAGCAGCCCCGGGACAGGGCTAAATGAAAAACTGTTTTTT.

As for this clonotype: Because it lacks the conserved phenylalanine or tryptophan at the end, this CDR3 is likely a read error. The chain links TRBV29-1 to TRBJ2-1; 7 bases are shared with TRBD2. Trimming at V came to 4 bases and at J to 3 bases, leaving 9 bases not matched to a gene. The CDR3 is 15 amino acids. Germline V CDR1 and CDR2: SQVTM, ANQGSEA. As DNA, the CDR3 is TGCAGCGTTGTACTAGTGGGAGGGTTCTACAATGAGCAGTTCTCC. Translation: CSVVLVGGFYNEQFS.

About this clonotype: Given the absence of the conserved phenylalanine or tryptophan at the CDR3 end, a read error is likely. V usage is TRBV12-3 or TRBV12-4 and J usage is TRBJ2-3; 7 bases map to TRBD1. The CDR3 has 16 residues. The CDR3 region has the DNA TGTGTCAGCAGTTTAGACAGACAGGGAAGCACAGAAACGCAGTATTCT. Translated: CVSSLDRQGSTETQYS.

J is TRBJ1-3 and V is TRBV2, with unresolved D. CDR1 is SNHLY, CDR2 FYNNEI, per germline. V lost 2 bases to trimming and J lost 8 bases, with 10 bases between them. The CDR3 totals 13 residues. CDR3 bases: TGTGCCAGCAGTGAACCCCCCGTACACACCATATATTTT. It translates to CASSEPPVHTIYF.